This T cell receptor (beta chain) was captured by sequencing in a study of neurological immune-mediated disorders. Via MiXCR, TCRdb re-called the 5' RACE reads, giving one row per CDR3 protein. The sample has roughly 89,000 distinct CDR3 sequences, 2.5% to 3% seen once. This clonotype was counted at least ten times. This clonotype was obtained from a woman aged 25 to 39 with multiple sclerosis. Input material: PBMCs.

CDR3 DNA sequence: TGTGCCAGCACCAAACCCCAGGGCCCGGGGACTGAAGCTTTCTTT. Its translation is CASTKPQGPGTEAFF. The gene calls are TRBV28 and TRBJ1-1, with D maybe TRBD1 (5 bases). The germline V gene has CDR1 MDHEN and CDR2 SYDVKM. The CDR3 contains 15 residues. V lost 7 bases and J 5 bases, leaving 20 bases between the germline ends. The variable domain in full, completed from reference TRBV28 and TRBJ1-1, reads DVKVTQSSRYLVKRTGEKVFLECVQDMDHENMFWYRQDPGLGLRLIYFSYDVKMKEKGDIPEGYSVSREKKERFSLILESASTNQTSMYLCASTKPQGPGTEAFFGQGTRLTVV.